This T cell receptor beta chain emerged from a study of CD8 T cells in Susac syndrome. Across the whole study: When their blood was taken, patients with Susac syndrome were therapy-naive, taking corticosteroids, or taking intravenous immunoglobulin alone.

RNA totalling roughly 0.45 to 1 ug underwent reverse transcription with random hexamers. The method of amplification for TCR beta CDR3 was immunoSEQ multiplex PCR, covering 54 Vbeta and 13 Jbeta. One entry per CDR3 protein results from TCRdb running MiXCR on the immunoSEQ multiplex PCR reads. The sample records about 180,000 distinct CDR3 sequences, 90% to 95% being singletons. The germline CDR1 and CDR2 sequences are SQVTM and ANQGSEA. Trimming took 2 bases from V and 1 from J, leaving 6 bases between them. CDR3 size: 13 residues. The T cells that were sequenced for TCR beta were CD8+ and CD4+ cells from blood. In contrast to the negatively isolated CD8+ and CD4+ T cells, TEMRA cells were FACS-enriched.

Sequencing input: CD4+ T cells from PBMCs. This chain uses TRBV29-1 with TRBJ1-3; D gene ambiguous. This TCR was sampled from a human donor with Susac syndrome. The CDR3 region has the DNA TGCAGCGTTGAATCCGGGTCTGGAAACACCATATATTTT. It yields the protein CSVESGSGNTIYF.